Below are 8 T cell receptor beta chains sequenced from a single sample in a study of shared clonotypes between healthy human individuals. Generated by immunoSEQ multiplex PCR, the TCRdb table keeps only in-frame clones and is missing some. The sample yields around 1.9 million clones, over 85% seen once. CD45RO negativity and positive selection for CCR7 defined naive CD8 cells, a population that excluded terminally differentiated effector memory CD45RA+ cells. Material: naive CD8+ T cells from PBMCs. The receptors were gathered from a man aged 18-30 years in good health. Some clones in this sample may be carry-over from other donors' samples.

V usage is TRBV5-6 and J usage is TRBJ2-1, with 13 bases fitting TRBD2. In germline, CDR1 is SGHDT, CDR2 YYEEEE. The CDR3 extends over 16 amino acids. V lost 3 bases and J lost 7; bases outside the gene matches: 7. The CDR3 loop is CASSSSLAGGRNEQFF. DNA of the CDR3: TGTGCCAGCAGCTCCTCACTAGCGGGAGGGCGGAATGAGCAGTTCTTC.

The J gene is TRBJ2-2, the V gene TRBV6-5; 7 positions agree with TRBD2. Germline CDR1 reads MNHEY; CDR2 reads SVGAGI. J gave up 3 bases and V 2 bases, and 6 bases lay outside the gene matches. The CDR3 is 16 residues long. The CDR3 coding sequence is TGTGCCAGCAGTTACCCACCGGGGGGTGACACCGGGGAGCTGTTTTTT. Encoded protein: CASSYPPGGDTGELFF.

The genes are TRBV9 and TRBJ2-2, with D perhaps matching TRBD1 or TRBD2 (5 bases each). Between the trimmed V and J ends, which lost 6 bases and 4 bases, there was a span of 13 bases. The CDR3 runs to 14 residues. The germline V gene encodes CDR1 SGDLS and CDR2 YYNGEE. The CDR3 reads CASNLAGTTGELFF. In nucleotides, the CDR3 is TGTGCCAGCAACCTAGCCGGGACCACCGGGGAGCTGTTTTTT.

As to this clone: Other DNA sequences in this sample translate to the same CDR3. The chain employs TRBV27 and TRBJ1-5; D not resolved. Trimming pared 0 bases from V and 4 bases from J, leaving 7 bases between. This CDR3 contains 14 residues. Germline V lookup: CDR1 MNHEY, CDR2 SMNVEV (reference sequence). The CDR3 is CASSLSLGNQPQHF. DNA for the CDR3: TGTGCCAGCAGTTTATCGTTAGGGAATCAGCCCCAGCATTTT.

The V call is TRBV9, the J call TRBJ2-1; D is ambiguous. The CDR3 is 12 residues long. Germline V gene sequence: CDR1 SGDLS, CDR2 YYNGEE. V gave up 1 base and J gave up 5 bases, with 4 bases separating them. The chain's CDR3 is CASSVFHNEQFF. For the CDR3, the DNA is TGTGCCAGCAGCGTATTCCACAATGAGCAGTTCTTC.

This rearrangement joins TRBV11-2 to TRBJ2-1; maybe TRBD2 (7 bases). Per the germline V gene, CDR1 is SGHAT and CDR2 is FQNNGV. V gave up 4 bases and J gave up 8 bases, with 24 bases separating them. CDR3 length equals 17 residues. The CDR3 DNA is TGTGCCAGCAGCTCGCTCCTTATGTTGGGGGGGGGCGATGAGCAGTTCTTC. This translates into CASSSLLMLGGGDEQFF.

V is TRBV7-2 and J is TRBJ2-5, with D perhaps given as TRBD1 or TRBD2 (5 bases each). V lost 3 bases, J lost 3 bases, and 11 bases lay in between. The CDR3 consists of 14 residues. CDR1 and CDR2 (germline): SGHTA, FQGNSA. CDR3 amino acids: CASSFVGAKETQYF. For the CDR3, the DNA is TGTGCCAGCAGCTTTGTCGGGGCGAAAGAGACCCAGTACTTC.

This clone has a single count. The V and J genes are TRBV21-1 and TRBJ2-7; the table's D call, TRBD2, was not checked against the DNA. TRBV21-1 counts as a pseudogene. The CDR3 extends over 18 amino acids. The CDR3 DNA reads TGTGCCAGCAGCAAAGGAATTCGAGTGTCCGACCGTGAGGACGAGCAGTACTTC. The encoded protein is CASSKGIRVSDREDEQYF.